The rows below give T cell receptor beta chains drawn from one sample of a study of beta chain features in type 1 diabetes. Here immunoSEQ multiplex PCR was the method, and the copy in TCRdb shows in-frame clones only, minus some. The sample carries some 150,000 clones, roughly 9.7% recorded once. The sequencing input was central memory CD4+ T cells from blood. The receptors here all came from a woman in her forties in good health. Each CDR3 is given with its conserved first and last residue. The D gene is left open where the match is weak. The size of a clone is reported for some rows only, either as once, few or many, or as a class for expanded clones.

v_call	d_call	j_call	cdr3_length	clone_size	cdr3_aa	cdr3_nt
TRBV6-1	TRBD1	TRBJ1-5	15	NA	CASSAGTGPNQPQHF	TGTGCCAGCAGCGCCGGGACAGGGCCGAATCAGCCCCAGCATTTT
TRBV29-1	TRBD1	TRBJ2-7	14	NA	CSVGTGEKGYEQYF	TGCAGCGTTGGGACAGGGGAAAAAGGATACGAGCAGTACTTC
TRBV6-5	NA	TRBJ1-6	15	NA	CASCLREVGNSPLHF	TGTGCCAGCTGCTTAAGGGAGGTTGGCAATTCACCCCTCCACTTT
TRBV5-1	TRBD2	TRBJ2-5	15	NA	CASSQAGGGQETQYF	TGCGCCAGCAGCCAAGCTGGCGGGGGGCAAGAGACCCAGTACTTC
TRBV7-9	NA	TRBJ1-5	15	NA	CASSLAGGGNQPQHF	TGTGCCAGCAGCTTAGCAGGGGGGGGCAATCAGCCCCAGCATTTT
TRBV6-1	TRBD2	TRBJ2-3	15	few	CASTALAGAPDTQYF	TGTGCCAGCACTGCTCTAGCGGGGGCCCCGGATACGCAGTATTTT
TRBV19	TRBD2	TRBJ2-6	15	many	CAATTGGAGANVLTF	TGTGCCGCAACAACGGGGGGAGCTGGGGCCAACGTCCTGACTTTC
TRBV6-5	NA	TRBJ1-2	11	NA	CASTSFRGYTF	TGTGCCAGCACGAGTTTTCGGGGCTACACCTTC
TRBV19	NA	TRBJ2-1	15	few	CASSARGGLNNEQFF	TGTGCCAGTAGCGCAAGGGGGGGCCTAAACAATGAGCAGTTCTTC
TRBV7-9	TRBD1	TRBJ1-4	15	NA	CASSFKQGKGEKLFF	TGTGCCAGCAGCTTCAAACAGGGGAAGGGTGAAAAACTGTTTTTT
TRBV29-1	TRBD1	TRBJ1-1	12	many	CSVPGQGRTAFF	TGCAGCGTGCCGGGACAGGGGAGGACGGCTTTCTTT
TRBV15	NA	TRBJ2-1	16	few	CATSSASPGERYEQFF	TGTGCCACCAGCAGCGCATCACCGGGGGAACGCTATGAGCAGTTCTTC